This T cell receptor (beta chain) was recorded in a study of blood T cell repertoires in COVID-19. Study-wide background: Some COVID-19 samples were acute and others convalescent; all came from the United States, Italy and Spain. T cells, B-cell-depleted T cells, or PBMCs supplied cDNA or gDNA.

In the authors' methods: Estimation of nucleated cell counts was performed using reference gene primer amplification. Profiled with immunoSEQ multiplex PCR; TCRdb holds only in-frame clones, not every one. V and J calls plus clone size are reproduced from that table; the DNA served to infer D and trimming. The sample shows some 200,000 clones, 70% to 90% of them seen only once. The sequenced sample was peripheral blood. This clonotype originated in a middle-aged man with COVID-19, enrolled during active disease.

CDR3 DNA: TGTGCCAGCAGCTGGGACAGTGAAAAACTGTTTTTT. Protein product: CASSWDSEKLFF. The J gene is TRBJ1-4, the V gene TRBV5-4, with TRBD1 matching over 7 bases. This CDR3 is 12 amino acids long. CDR1 SGHNT and CDR2 YYREEE come from the germline V gene (reference sequence). Germline trimming cut 3 bases from V and 7 bases from J; bases unmatched to any gene: 0.